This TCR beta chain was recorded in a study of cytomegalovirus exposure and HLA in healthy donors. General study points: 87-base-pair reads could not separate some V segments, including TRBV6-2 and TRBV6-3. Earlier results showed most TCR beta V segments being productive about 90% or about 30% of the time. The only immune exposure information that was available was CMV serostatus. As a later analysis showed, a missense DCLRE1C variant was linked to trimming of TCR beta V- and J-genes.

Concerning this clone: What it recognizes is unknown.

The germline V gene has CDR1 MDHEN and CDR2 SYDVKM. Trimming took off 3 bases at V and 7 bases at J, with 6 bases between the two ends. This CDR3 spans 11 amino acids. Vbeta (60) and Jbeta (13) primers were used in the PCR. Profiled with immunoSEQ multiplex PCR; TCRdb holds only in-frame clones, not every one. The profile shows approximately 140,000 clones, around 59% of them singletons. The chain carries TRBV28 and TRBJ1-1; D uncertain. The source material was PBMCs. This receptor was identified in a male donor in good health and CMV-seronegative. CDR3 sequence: CASSLSFEAFF. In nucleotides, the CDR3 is TGTGCCAGCAGTTTGTCATTTGAAGCTTTCTTT.